This is a list of T cell receptor beta chains from one sample in a study of T cell responses to AZD1222 COVID-19 vaccine. Sequencing used immunoSEQ multiplex PCR; TCRdb keeps in-frame clones, though not all of them. This table has roughly 120,000 clones, around 82% appearing once. The source material was peripheral blood, sampled on day 0 of AZD1222 vaccination. These receptors all come from an adult in good health. The CDR3 runs from the conserved cysteine through the conserved F or W. A D gene is named only where the DNA matches it firmly. The size entry is marked missing in some rows and otherwise reads once, few, many or a size class.

J gene,D gene,V gene,clone size,CDR3 protein,CDR3 DNA
TRBJ2-2,.,TRBV6-5,.,CASTKGGELFF,TGTGCCAGCACTAAGGGGGGGGAGCTGTTTTTT
TRBJ2-7,TRBD2,TRBV7-2,.,CASSTVSGDSYEQYF,TGTGCCAGCAGCACGGTGAGCGGGGACTCCTACGAGCAGTACTTC
TRBJ1-4,TRBD1,TRBV25-1,.,CASSTDRAPLYEKLFF,TGTGCCAGCAGTACAGACAGGGCTCCCCTATATGAAAAACTGTTTTTT
TRBJ2-1,TRBD2,TRBV6-5,once,CASRIAGGSDEQFF,TGTGCCAGCAGGATAGCGGGGGGATCGGATGAGCAGTTCTTC
TRBJ2-1,.,TRBV5-4,.,CASSSEGGRISGAMNEQFF,TGTGCCAGCAGCTCCGAGGGGGGAAGGATTAGCGGTGCCATGAATGAGCAGTTCTTC
TRBJ2-1,.,TRBV7-8,.,CASSLGGERYNEQFF,TGTGCCAGCAGCTTAGGGGGGGAGCGCTACAATGAGCAGTTCTTC
TRBJ1-1,.,TRBV5-8,.,CASSLRPNTEAFF,TGTGCCAGCAGCTTGAGGCCGAACACTGAAGCTTTCTTT
TRBJ1-1,TRBD1,TRBV19,.,CASSKERGTGGKTEAFF,TGTGCCAGTAGTAAGGAACGAGGGACAGGGGGCAAAACTGAAGCTTTCTTT
TRBJ2-2,TRBD1,TRBV6-5,.,CAISPRQGNTGELFF,TGTGCCATCTCACCCCGACAGGGGAACACCGGGGAGCTGTTTTTT
TRBJ1-6,.,TRBV11-1,once,CATAQGWDSPLHF,TGTGCGACCGCACAGGGTTGGGATTCACCCCTCCACTTT
TRBJ1-1,.,TRBV6-5,.,CASSPNPGGVTFF,TGTGCCAGCAGTCCAAACCCGGGCGGGGTTACTTTCTTT
TRBJ2-1,.,TRBV19,few,CASSIRSGSEQFF,TGTGCCAGTAGTATTAGATCGGGAAGTGAGCAGTTCTTC
TRBJ1-5,.,TRBV9,.,CASGGRGNQPQHF,TGTGCCAGCGGGGGGAGAGGCAATCAGCCCCAGCATTTT
TRBJ2-7,.,TRBV6-2/TRBV6-3,.,CASSYGTGVITYEQYF,TGTGCCAGCAGTTACGGTACCGGGGTAATTACCTACGAGCAGTACTTC
TRBJ1-5,.,TRBV4-2,.,CASSQEAERGAFNQPQHF,TGTGCCAGCAGCCAAGAGGCCGAACGGGGGGCCTTCAATCAGCCCCAGCATTTT
TRBJ1-2,.,TRBV21-1,.,CASSKATSEGYTF,TGTGCCAGCAGCAAAGCGACGTCAGAGGGCTACACCTTC
TRBJ1-5,TRBD1,TRBV5-4,few,CAVPLDREDQPQHF,TGTGCCGTGCCCCTAGACAGGGAAGACCAGCCCCAGCATTTT
TRBJ1-2,.,TRBV4-1,once,CASSQESRTLPSGYTF,TGCGCCAGCAGCCAAGAGAGCAGGACACTTCCATCAGGCTACACCTTC
TRBJ2-4,TRBD1,TRBV7-8,.,CASSLGLVTGENIQYF,TGTGCCAGCAGCTTAGGTCTGGTGACAGGGGAAAACATTCAGTACTTC
TRBJ1-1,.,TRBV29-1,.,CSVAGGRNTEAFF,TGCAGCGTTGCCGGGGGCAGGAACACTGAAGCTTTCTTT
TRBJ1-2,.,TRBV27,.,CASSSRSRDIYTF,TGTGCCAGCAGCTCCCGATCCCGGGACATTTACACCTTC
TRBJ2-2,.,TRBV7-9,.,CASSLVNSRDTGELFF,TGTGCCAGCAGCTTAGTTAACAGTCGGGACACCGGGGAGCTGTTTTTT
TRBJ2-7,.,TRBV7-9,.,CASEGLSYEQYF,TGTGCCAGCGAGGGACTCTCCTACGAGCAGTACTTC
TRBJ1-6,.,TRBV2,.,CASSEMGTSNSPLHF,TGTGCCAGCAGTGAAATGGGGACAAGTAATTCACCCCTCCACTTT
TRBJ1-6,.,TRBV6-6,.,CASSYGPSSYNSPLHF,TGTGCCAGCAGTTATGGTCCGAGCTCCTATAATTCACCCCTCCACTTT
TRBJ1-3,.,TRBV28,.,CASSPPRISGNTIYF,TGTGCCAGCAGCCCTCCCCGGATCTCTGGAAACACCATATATTTT
TRBJ2-7,.,TRBV5-6,.,CASSLTRTSYEQYF,TGTGCCAGCAGCTTAACCAGGACTTCCTACGAGCAGTACTTC
TRBJ2-7,TRBD1,TRBV7-9,.,CASSPPTGSYEQYF,TGTGCCAGCAGCCCCCCGACAGGGTCCTACGAGCAGTACTTC
TRBJ1-4,.,TRBV4-1,.,CASSQGPVVGATNEKLFF,TGCGCCAGCAGCCAAGGCCCTGTGGTTGGTGCAACTAATGAAAAACTGTTTTTT
TRBJ1-3,.,TRBV6-5,.,CASIGGVGNTIYF,TGTGCCAGCATCGGTGGGGTTGGAAACACCATATATTTT
TRBJ1-2,.,TRBV12-3/TRBV12-4,.,CASSFRRGYGYTF,TGTGCCAGCAGTTTTAGGAGGGGCTATGGCTACACCTTC
TRBJ1-2,.,TRBV19,.,CASSISPNNYGYTF,TGTGCCAGTAGTATTAGCCCGAACAACTATGGCTACACCTTC
TRBJ1-4,.,TRBV4-2,.,CASSQGGATNEKLFF,TGTGCCAGCAGCCAAGGGGGAGCAACTAATGAAAAACTGTTTTTT
TRBJ1-3,.,TRBV18,.,CASSPRQAGSGNTIYF,TGTGCCAGCTCACCACGGCAGGCCGGCTCTGGAAACACCATATATTTT
TRBJ1-2,.,TRBV6-1,.,CASSEGARGWGYTF,TGTGCCAGCAGTGAAGGGGCCCGGGGATGGGGCTACACCTTC
TRBJ2-7,TRBD1,TRBV10-3,.,CAISEIQGVNEQYF,TGTGCCATCAGTGAAATCCAGGGGGTCAACGAGCAGTACTTC
TRBJ2-1,.,TRBV2,once,CASRLAGDEQFF,TGTGCCAGCAGGCTAGCTGGCGATGAGCAGTTCTTC
TRBJ1-1,.,TRBV13,once,CASTTRGGGGTEAFF,TGTGCCAGCACCACCCGGGGAGGGGGAGGCACTGAAGCTTTCTTT
TRBJ2-2,.,TRBV6-4,few,CASGDTDTGELFF,TGTGCCAGCGGGGACACCGACACCGGGGAGCTGTTTTTT
TRBJ1-1,TRBD1,TRBV2,.,CASSEQGAMEAFF,TGTGCCAGCAGTGAACAGGGGGCGATGGAAGCTTTCTTT
TRBJ1-4,TRBD1,TRBV10-3,.,CAISGGQRNEKLFF,TGTGCCATCAGCGGGGGACAGAGAAATGAAAAACTGTTTTTT
TRBJ1-1,.,TRBV30,.,CAWSVRVNTEAFF,TGTGCCTGGAGTGTACGGGTGAACACTGAAGCTTTCTTT
TRBJ1-5,.,TRBV19,.,CASSIARLRNQPQHF,TGTGCCAGTAGTATCGCCAGGCTTAGGAATCAGCCCCAGCATTTT
TRBJ2-3,.,TRBV19,.,CASSMGGGGFPDTQYF,TGTGCCAGTAGTATGGGAGGAGGGGGTTTCCCAGATACGCAGTATTTT
TRBJ2-7,TRBD1,TRBV18,.,CASSPPGGAYYEQYF,TGTGCCAGCTCACCACCAGGGGGCGCCTACTACGAGCAGTACTTC
TRBJ2-2,.,TRBV5-6,.,CASRTLVAASGTGELFF,TGTGCCAGCAGGACGCTCGTGGCCGCCTCGGGCACCGGGGAGCTGTTTTTT
TRBJ2-7,.,TRBV3-1/TRBV3-2,.,CASSLPGQHHEQYF,TGTGCCAGCAGCCTACCAGGACAGCACCACGAGCAGTACTTC
TRBJ1-2,.,TRBV6-5,.,CASSYGLAYGYTF,TGTGCCAGCAGTTACGGGTTGGCGTATGGCTACACCTTC
TRBJ1-1,.,TRBV7-2,.,CASSPSKGLTEAFF,TGTGCCAGCAGCCCCTCAAAGGGTCTCACTGAAGCTTTCTTT
TRBJ1-4,.,TRBV12-3/TRBV12-4,.,CASSGQSEKLFF,TGTGCCAGCAGTGGACAGTCGGAAAAACTGTTTTTT
TRBJ2-1,.,TRBV5-4,.,CASSFGLNSSAGTFF,TGTGCCAGCAGCTTTGGACTGAACTCGTCGGCGGGAACGTTCTTC
TRBJ2-2,.,TRBV14,.,CASSRKGDPGELFF,TGTGCCAGCAGCCGTAAAGGGGACCCCGGGGAGCTGTTTTTT
TRBJ1-5,.,TRBV6-4,.,CASSDSGDNQPQHF,TGTGCCAGCAGTGACTCCGGGGATAATCAGCCCCAGCATTTT
TRBJ1-2,.,TRBV28,.,CASSFGVGYTF,TGTGCCAGCAGTTTCGGAGTTGGCTACACCTTC